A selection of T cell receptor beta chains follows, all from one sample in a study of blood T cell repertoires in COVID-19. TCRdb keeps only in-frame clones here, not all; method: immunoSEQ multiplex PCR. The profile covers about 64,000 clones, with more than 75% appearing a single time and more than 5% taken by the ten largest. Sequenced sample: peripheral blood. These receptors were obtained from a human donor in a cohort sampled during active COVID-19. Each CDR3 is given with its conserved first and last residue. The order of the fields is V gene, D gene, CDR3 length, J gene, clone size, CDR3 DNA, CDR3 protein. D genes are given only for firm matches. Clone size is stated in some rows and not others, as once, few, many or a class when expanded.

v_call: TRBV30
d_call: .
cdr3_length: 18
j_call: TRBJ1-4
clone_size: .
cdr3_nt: TGTGCCTGGAGTAAGAGGGCAGGGGAGTCGTGGACTAATGAAAAACTGTTTTTT
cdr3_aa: CAWSKRAGESWTNEKLFF

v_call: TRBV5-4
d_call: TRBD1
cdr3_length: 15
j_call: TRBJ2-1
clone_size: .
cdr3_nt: TGTGCCAGCAGCTGGGGGGGACAGGGGGCGCGAGAGCAGTTCTTC
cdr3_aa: CASSWGGQGAREQFF

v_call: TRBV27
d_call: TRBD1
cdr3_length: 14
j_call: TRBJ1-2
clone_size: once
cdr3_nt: TGTGCCAGCAGGTTAAGGACAGGGGGCGATGGCTACACCTTC
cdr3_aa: CASRLRTGGDGYTF

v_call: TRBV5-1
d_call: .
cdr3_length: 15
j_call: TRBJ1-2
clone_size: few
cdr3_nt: TGCGCCAGCAGCGGCACAGGAAACTCTAACTATGGCTACACCTTC
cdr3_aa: CASSGTGNSNYGYTF

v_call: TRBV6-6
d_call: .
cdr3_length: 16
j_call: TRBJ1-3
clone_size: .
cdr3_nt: TGTGCCAGCAACTATCCACAGGGCCACTCTGGAAACACCATATATTTT
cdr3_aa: CASNYPQGHSGNTIYF

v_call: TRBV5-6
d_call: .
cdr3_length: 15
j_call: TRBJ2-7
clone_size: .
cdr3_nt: TGTGCCAGCAGCTTGTGGCTCCAGGGTCTAGGAGAGCAGTACTTC
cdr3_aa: CASSLWLQGLGEQYF

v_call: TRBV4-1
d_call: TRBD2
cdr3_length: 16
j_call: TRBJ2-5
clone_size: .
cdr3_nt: TGCGCCAGCAGCCAGGCCAGCGGGGCCCTCCAAGAGACCCAGTACTTC
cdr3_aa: CASSQASGALQETQYF

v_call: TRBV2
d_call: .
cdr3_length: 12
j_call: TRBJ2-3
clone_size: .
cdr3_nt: TGTGCCAGCAGTGACCAGTTAGATACGCAGTATTTT
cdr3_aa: CASSDQLDTQYF

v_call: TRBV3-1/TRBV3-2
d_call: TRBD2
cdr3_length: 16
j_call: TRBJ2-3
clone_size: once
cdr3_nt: TGTGCCAGCAGCCAAGAGCGGGGGGTCCGGACAGATACGCAGTATTTT
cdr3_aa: CASSQERGVRTDTQYF

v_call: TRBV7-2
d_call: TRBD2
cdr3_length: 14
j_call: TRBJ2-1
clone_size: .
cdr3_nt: TGTGCCAGCAGCCGGGGGGGAGGGTACAATGAGCAGTTCTTC
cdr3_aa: CASSRGGGYNEQFF

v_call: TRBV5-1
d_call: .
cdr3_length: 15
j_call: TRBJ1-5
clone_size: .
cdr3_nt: TGCGCCAGCAGCTTAAGTACAGGGCCGGGTCAGCCCCAGCATTTT
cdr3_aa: CASSLSTGPGQPQHF

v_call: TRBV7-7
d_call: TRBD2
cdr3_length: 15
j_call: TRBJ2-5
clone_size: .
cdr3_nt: TGTGCTAGCAGCCTAGCGGGGGGGCCGTTTGAGACCCAGTACTTC
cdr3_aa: CASSLAGGPFETQYF

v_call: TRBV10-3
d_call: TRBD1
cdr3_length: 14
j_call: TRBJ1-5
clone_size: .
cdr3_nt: TGTGCCATCAATACAGGGGGGCCGAATCAGCCCCAGCATTTT
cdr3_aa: CAINTGGPNQPQHF

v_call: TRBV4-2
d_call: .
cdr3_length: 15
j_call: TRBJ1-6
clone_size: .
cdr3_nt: TGTGCCAGCAGCCTCTTCGGGGTTATGGATTCACCCCTCCACTTT
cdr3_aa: CASSLFGVMDSPLHF

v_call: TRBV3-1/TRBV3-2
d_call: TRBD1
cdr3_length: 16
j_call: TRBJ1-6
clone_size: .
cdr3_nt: TGTGCCAGCAGCCACCGAGGGGGCCGGGCGGATTCACCCCTCCACTTT
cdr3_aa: CASSHRGGRADSPLHF

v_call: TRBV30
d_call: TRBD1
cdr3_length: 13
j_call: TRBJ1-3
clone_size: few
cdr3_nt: TGTGCCTTTCAGGGATACCAGGGGGACACCATATATTTT
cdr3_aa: CAFQGYQGDTIYF

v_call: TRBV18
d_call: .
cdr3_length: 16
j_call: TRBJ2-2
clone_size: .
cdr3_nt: TGTGCCAGCTCACCACAACAGGTGCCGAACACCGGGGAGCTGTTTTTT
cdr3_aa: CASSPQQVPNTGELFF

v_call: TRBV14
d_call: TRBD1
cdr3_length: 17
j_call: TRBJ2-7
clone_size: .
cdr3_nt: TGTGCCAGCAGCCAAGATCGTTGGGGACAGGGGATCTACGAGCAGTACTTC
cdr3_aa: CASSQDRWGQGIYEQYF

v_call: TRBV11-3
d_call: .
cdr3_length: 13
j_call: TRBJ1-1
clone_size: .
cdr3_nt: TGTGCCAGCAGCTTAAGTCAGGTTACTGAAGCTTTCTTT
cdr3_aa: CASSLSQVTEAFF

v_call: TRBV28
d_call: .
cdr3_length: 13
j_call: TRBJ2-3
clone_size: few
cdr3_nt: TGTGCCAGCAGTTTCCCTAGCACAGATACGCAGTATTTT
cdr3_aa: CASSFPSTDTQYF

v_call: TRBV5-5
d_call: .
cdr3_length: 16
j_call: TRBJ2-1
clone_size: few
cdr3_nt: TGTGCCAGCAGCTTAGGTCGTTTCATTGGAGGGAATGAGCAGTTCTTC
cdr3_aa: CASSLGRFIGGNEQFF

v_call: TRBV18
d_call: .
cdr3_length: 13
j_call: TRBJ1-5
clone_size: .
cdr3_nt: TGTGCCAGCTCACCGGCAGGGGATCAGCCCCAGCATTTT
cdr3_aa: CASSPAGDQPQHF

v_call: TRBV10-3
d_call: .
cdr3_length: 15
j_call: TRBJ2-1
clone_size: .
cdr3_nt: TGTGCCATCAGTGAGAGTAGGGGCTTCTACAATGAGCAGTTCTTC
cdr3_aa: CAISESRGFYNEQFF

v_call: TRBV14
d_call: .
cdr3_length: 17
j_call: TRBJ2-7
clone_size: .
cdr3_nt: TGTGCCAGCAGCCCCATCGTGCGTGTCCTAGGCTCTAACGAGCAGTACTTC
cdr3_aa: CASSPIVRVLGSNEQYF

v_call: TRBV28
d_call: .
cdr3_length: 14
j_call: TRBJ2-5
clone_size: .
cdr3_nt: TGTGCCAGCAGTACGGGGACTGTACAAGAGACCCAGTACTTC
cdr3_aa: CASSTGTVQETQYF

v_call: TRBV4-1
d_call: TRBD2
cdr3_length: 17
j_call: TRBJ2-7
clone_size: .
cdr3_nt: TGCGCCAGCAGCCAAGAAGTCGCTAGCGGGCAGACCTACGAGCAGTACTTC
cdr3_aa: CASSQEVASGQTYEQYF

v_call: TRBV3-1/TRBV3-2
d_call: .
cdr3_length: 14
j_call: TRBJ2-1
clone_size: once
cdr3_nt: TGTGCCAGCAGCCAAGTGCAGACTAACAATGAGCAGTTCTTC
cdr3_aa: CASSQVQTNNEQFF

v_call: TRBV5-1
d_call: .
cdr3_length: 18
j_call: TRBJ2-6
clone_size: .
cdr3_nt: TGCGCCAGCAGCTTGGGCCTATTGGGGGGACCCGGGGCCAACGTCCTGACTTTC
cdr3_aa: CASSLGLLGGPGANVLTF

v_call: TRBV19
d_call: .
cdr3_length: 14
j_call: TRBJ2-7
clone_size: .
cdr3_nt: TGTGCCAGTACTGACGGGGGATCGGACTACGAGCAGTACTTC
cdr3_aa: CASTDGGSDYEQYF

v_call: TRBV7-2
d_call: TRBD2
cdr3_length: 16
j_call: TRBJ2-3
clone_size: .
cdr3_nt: TGTGCCAGCAGCCCACAAGCGGGGCCATTGGGAAATACGCAGTATTTT
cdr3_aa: CASSPQAGPLGNTQYF

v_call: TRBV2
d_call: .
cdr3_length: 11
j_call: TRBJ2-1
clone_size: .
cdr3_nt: TGTGCCAGCAGCGTCGACACGTCCTGGTTCTTC
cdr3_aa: CASSVDTSWFF

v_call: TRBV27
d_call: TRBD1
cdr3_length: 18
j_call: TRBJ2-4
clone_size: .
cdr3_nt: TGTGCCAGCAGTTTCTCGGGACAGGGGTTGAGGGCCAAAAACATTCAGTACTTC
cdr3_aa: CASSFSGQGLRAKNIQYF

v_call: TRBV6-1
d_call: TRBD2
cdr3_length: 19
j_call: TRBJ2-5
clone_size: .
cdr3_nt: TGTGCCAGCAGTGAAGTGGGTAGCGGGGGGGCCCGAGGTTACGAGACCCAGTACTTC
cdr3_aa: CASSEVGSGGARGYETQYF

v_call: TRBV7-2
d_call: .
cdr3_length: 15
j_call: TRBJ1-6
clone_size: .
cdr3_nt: TGTGCCAGCACACGGACAGCCTCCTATAATTCACCCCTCCACTTT
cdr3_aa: CASTRTASYNSPLHF

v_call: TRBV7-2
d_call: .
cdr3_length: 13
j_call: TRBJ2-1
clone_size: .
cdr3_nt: TGTGCCAGTCAGCGGACGGGGAGGAGTGAGCAGTTCTTC
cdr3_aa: CASQRTGRSEQFF

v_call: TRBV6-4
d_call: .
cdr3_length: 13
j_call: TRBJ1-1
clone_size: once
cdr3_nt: TGTGCCAGCAGTTCCCAGGGAAACACTGAAGCTTTCTTT
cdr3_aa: CASSSQGNTEAFF

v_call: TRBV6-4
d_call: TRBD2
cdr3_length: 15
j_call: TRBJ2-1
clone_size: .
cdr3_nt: TGTGCCAGCAGTGAGTCGTCAGCGGGGGGATTTGAGCAGTTCTTC
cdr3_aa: CASSESSAGGFEQFF

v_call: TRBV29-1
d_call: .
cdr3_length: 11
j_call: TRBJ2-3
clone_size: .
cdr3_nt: TGCAGCGTGACGGAGGGGGATACGCAGTATTTT
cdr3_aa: CSVTEGDTQYF

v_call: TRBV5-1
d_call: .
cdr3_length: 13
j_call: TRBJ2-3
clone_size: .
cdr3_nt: TGCGCCAGCAGCTTGGCAGGGTTAGATACGCAGTATTTT
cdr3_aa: CASSLAGLDTQYF

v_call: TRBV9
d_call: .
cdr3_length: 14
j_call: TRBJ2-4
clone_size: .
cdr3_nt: TGTGCCAGCAGCGTAGCAGATCCCAAAAACATTCAGTACTTC
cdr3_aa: CASSVADPKNIQYF

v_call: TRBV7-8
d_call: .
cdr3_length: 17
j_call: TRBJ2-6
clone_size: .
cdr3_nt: TGTGCCAGCAGCTTAGGCCCCCCCGGCTCTGGGGCCAACGTCCTGACTTTC
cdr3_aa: CASSLGPPGSGANVLTF

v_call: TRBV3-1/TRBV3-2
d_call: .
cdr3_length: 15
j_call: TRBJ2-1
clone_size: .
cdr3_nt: TGTGCCAGCAGCCTACTACCTCAGGGTCTTAGCGAGCAGTTCTTC
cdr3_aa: CASSLLPQGLSEQFF

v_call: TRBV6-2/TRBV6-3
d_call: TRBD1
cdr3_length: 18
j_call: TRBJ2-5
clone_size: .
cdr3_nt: TGTGCCAGCAGTTACTCGAAGGGACAGGCGCCCCCCACAGAGACCCAGTACTTC
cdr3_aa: CASSYSKGQAPPTETQYF

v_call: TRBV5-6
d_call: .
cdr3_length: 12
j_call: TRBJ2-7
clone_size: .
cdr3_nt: TGTGCCAGCAGCCTTAGTTTCGGCGAGCAGTACTTC
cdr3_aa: CASSLSFGEQYF

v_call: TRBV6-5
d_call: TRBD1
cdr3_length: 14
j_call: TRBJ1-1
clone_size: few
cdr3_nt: TGTGCCAGCAACCGGGACAGGGTGAACACTGAAGCTTTCTTT
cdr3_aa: CASNRDRVNTEAFF

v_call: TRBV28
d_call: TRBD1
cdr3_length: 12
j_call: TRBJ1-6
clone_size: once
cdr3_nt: TGTGCCAGCAGTTCAGGGGGGTCACCCCTCCACTTT
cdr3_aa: CASSSGGSPLHF

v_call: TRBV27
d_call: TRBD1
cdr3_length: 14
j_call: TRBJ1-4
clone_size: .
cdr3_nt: TGTGCCAGCAGTATGGACAGGGGCTCGGAAAAACTGTTTTTT
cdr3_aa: CASSMDRGSEKLFF

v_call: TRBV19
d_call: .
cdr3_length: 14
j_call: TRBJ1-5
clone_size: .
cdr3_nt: TGTGCCAGTAGTATTGGGGGGGCTCTTCAGCCCCAGCATTTT
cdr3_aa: CASSIGGALQPQHF

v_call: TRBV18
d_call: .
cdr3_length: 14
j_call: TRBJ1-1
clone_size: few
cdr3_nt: TGTGCCAGCTCACCGCAGGGCTCGGACACTGAAGCTTTCTTT
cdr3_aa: CASSPQGSDTEAFF

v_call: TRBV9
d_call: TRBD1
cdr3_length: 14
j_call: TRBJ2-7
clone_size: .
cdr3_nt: TGTGCCAGCAGCGCCCAGGGGGAGAAGCACGAGCAGTACTTC
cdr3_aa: CASSAQGEKHEQYF

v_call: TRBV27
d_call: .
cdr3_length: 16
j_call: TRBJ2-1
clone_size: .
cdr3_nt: TGTGCCAGCAGTGAACAGGGTCGCCTAGCCTACAATGAGCAGTTCTTC
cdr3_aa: CASSEQGRLAYNEQFF

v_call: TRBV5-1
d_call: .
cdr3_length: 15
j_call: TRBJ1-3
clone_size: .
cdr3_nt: TGCGCCAGCAGCTTGGGACTTGGAGGTGGAAACACCATATATTTT
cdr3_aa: CASSLGLGGGNTIYF

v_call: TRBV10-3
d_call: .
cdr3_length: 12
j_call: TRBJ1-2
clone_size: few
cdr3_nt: TGTGCCATCAGTGACTCCGACTATGGCTACACCTTC
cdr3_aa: CAISDSDYGYTF

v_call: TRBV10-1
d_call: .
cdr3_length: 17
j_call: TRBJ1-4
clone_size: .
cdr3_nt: TGCGCCAGCAGTGAGGAGGGGGGGCATAGAACTAATGAAAAACTGTTTTTT
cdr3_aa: CASSEEGGHRTNEKLFF